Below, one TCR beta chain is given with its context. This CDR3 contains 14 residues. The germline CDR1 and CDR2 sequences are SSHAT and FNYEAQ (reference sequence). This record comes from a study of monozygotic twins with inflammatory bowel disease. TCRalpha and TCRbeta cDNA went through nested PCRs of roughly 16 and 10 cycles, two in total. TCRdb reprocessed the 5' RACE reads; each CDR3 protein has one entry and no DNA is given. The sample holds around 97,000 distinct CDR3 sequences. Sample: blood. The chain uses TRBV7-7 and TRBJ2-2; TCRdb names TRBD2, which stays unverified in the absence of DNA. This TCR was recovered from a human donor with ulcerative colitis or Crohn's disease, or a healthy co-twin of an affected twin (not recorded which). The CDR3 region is CASSPRASPGELFF.